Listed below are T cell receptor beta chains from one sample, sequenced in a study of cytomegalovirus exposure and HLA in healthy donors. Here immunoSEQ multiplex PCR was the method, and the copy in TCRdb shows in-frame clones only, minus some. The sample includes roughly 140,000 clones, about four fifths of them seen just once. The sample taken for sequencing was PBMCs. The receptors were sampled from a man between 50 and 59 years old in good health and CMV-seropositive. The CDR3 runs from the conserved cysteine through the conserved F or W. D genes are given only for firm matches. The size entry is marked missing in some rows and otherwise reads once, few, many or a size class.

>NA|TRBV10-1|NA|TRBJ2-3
TGCGCCAGCAGCCAGGACACTTATACGCAGTATTTT
CASSQDTYTQYF
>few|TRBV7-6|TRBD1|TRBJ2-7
TGTGCCAGCAGTGACAGGGTCCAGAACGAGCAGTACTTC
CASSDRVQNEQYF
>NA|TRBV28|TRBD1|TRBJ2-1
TGTGCCAGCATAACCCGACAGGGTTTCAACAATGAGCAGTTCTTC
CASITRQGFNNEQFF
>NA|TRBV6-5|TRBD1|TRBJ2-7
TGTGCCAGCACTCCACCGGGGGACAGGGACGAGCAGTACTTC
CASTPPGDRDEQYF
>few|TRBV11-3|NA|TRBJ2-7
TGTGCCAGCAGCCTATCCCCGGACTCCTCCTACGAGCAGTACTTC
CASSLSPDSSYEQYF
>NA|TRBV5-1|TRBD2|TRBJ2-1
TGCGCCAGCAGCATTGTTGGGACTAGCGGATACAATGAGCAGTTCTTC
CASSIVGTSGYNEQFF
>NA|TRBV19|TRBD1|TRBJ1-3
TGTGCCAGTAGGGACAGGGTTTCGGAATTACGGAACACCATATATTTT
CASRDRVSELRNTIYF
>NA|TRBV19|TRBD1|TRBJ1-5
TGTGCCAGTAGAGGAGGACAGGCTGGTAATCAGCCCCAGCATTTT
CASRGGQAGNQPQHF
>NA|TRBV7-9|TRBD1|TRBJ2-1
TGTGCCAGCAGCTTCGGGACAGGGAAGGACAATGAGCAGTTCTTC
CASSFGTGKDNEQFF
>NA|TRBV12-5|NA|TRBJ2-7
TGTGCTAGTGGAAAGGACAGTTACGAGCAGTACTTC
CASGKDSYEQYF
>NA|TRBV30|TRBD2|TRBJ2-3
TGTGCCTGGAGTGTACGAGGGACTAGCGGGAGATTCGCAGATACGCAGTATTTT
CAWSVRGTSGRFADTQYF
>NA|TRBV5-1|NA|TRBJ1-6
TGCGCCAGCAGCTTGGTCGGGGACTATAATTCACCCCTCCACTTT
CASSLVGDYNSPLHF
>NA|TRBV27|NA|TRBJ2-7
TGTGCCAGCAGTTTGGCGGGGAGGGGGTACGAGCAGTACTTC
CASSLAGRGYEQYF
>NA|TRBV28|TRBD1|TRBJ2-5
TGTGCCAGCAGTTTATCTCGACAGGGTCAAGAGACCCAGTACTTC
CASSLSRQGQETQYF
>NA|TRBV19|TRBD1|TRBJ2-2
TGTGCCAGTAGTGCCCCGGGACAGGGTAACACCGGGGAGCTGTTTTTT
CASSAPGQGNTGELFF
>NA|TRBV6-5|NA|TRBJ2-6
TGTGCCAGCAGTTCTCCAGGCAGTGTCGTCCTGACTTTC
CASSSPGSVVLTF
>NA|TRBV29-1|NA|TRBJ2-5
TGCAGCGTTGGTAGAGGGGGCGGAGGGGAGCAGTACTTC
CSVGRGGGGEQYF
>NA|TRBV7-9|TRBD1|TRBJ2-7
TGTTCCAGTAACCGGGACAGGGTTAGCGAGCAGTACTTC
CSSNRDRVSEQYF
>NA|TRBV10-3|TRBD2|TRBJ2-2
TGTGCCATCAGTGCCCCGGGACTAGCCATCACCGGGGAGCTGTTTTTT
CAISAPGLAITGELFF
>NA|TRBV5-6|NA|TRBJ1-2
TGTGCCAGCATCCGCGGGGGCTATGGCTACACCTTC
CASIRGGYGYTF
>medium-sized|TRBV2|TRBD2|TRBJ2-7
TGTGCCAGCAGGTCTGGGACTAGCGACCACGAGCAGTACTTC
CASRSGTSDHEQYF
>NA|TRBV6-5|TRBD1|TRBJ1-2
TGTGCCAGCAGACCGGGACAGCGAATATCCTACACCTTC
CASRPGQRISYTF
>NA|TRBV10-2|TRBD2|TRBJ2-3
TGCGCCAGCAGAGAAAATCCGACTAGCGGAAACACAGATACGCAGTATTTT
CASRENPTSGNTDTQYF
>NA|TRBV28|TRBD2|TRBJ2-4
TGTGCCAGCGGACTAGCGGGAGGGCCCGAAAACATTCAGTACTTC
CASGLAGGPENIQYF
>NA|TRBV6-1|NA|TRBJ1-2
TGTGCCAGCAGGGAGACTAATTTGGCCGGCTACACCTTC
CASRETNLAGYTF
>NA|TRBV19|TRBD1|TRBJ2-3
TGTGCCAGTAGTATGGACAGGAGCACAGATACGCAGTATTTT
CASSMDRSTDTQYF
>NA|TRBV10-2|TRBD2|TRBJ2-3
TGCGCCAGCAGTGAGTTTTCAGCGGGAGGTACAGATACGCAGTATTTT
CASSEFSAGGTDTQYF
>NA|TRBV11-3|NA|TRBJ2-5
TGTGCCAGCAGCTTAGGCAGCCAAGAGACCCAGTACTTC
CASSLGSQETQYF
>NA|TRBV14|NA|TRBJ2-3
TGTGCCAGCAGCCCCCATCGGACATCCCGCACAGATACGCAGTATTTT
CASSPHRTSRTDTQYF
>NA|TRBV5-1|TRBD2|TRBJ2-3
TGCGCCAGCAGCTTGTCTACGGGGGGGGATACGCAGTATTTT
CASSLSTGGDTQYF
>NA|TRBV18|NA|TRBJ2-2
TGTGCCAGCTCCCTGCGGGTTGCGGGGACCGGGGAGCTGTTTTTT
CASSLRVAGTGELFF
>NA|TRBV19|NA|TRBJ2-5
TGTGCCAGTAGTCCGACCGACGGGGAGACCCAGTACTTC
CASSPTDGETQYF
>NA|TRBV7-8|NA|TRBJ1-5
TGTGCCAGCAGCACCTTTGCGAGGCAGTTTAATCAGCCCCAGCATTTT
CASSTFARQFNQPQHF
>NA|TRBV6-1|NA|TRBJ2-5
TGTGCCAGCAGCGTCGCGGGGCCGGAGACCCAGTACTTC
CASSVAGPETQYF
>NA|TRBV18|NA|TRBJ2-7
TGTGCCAGCTCACTGACCCCTAGTGACGAGCAGTACTTC
CASSLTPSDEQYF
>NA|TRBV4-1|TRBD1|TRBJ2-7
TGCGCCAGCAGCGAAAGACAGGGGGGACCCTACGAGCAGTACTTC
CASSERQGGPYEQYF
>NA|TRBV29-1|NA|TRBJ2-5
TGCAGCGTTGAGTTAGGGGGTCATCAAGAGACCCAGTACTTC
CSVELGGHQETQYF
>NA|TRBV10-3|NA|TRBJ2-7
TGTGCCATCAGTCGTTTAGAGGACTCCTACGAGCAGTACTTC
CAISRLEDSYEQYF
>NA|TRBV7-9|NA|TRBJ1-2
TGTACCAGCAGCCGGTCCGGGTCTGGCTACACCTTC
CTSSRSGSGYTF
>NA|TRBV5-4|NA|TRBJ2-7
TGTGCCAGCAGAAAGAGGGAATCCTACGAGCAGTACTTC
CASRKRESYEQYF
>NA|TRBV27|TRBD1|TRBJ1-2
TGTGCCAGCAGTACAGGGGGTGGTTATGGCTACACCTTC
CASSTGGGYGYTF
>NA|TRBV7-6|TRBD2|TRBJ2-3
TGTGCCAGCAGCCCCCTGCCCCTAGCGGAGAAGGGTTGGACAGATACGCAGTATTTT
CASSPLPLAEKGWTDTQYF
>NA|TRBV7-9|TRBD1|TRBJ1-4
TGTGCCAGCAGCACAGACAGGGTGCTCTGGAAACTGTTTTTT
CASSTDRVLWKLFF
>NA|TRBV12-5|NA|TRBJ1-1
TGTGCTAGTGGAGGGGGTGATAACACTGAAGCTTTCTTT
CASGGGDNTEAFF
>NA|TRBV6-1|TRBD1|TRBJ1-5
TGTGCCAGCAGGCAGGACAGGGGAAGCAATCAGCCCCAGCATTTT
CASRQDRGSNQPQHF
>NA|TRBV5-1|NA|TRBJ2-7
TGCGCCAGCAGCTTTCGTAACTTACAGGTTCTGCCGCGCGAGCAGTACTTC
CASSFRNLQVLPREQYF